What follows are 22 T cell receptor beta chains derived from one specimen sequenced in a study of cytomegalovirus exposure and HLA in healthy donors. The study ran its PCR with 60 Vbeta and 13 Jbeta primers. Profiled with immunoSEQ multiplex PCR; TCRdb holds only in-frame clones, not every one. The sample has 150,000 to 180,000 clones, 80% seen once. Sample: PBMCs. These TCRs come from a woman aged 40 to 55 in good health and CMV-seropositive.

The V and J genes are TRBV2 and TRBJ2-1, with 10 positions matching TRBD2. V was pared by 1 base and J by 9 bases, with 6 bases of the junction left unmatched. Germline V CDR1 and CDR2: SNHLY, FYNNEI. The CDR3 has 15 residues. The CDR3, as DNA: TGTGCCAGCAGTGAAGAGGCTAGCGGGAGCAGTGAGCAGTTCTTC. Its protein product is CASSEEASGSSEQFF.

V usage is TRBV6-5 and J usage is TRBJ2-1; 11 positions match TRBD2. This CDR3 region has 15 residues. The germline gives CDR1 MNHEY, CDR2 SVGAGI. The V gene end was trimmed by 6 bases and the J gene end by 7 bases; junction bases not matched to a gene: 8. CDR3 in amino acids: CASRVAGGPSNEQFF. CDR3 nucleotides: TGTGCCAGCAGGGTAGCGGGAGGGCCGTCGAATGAGCAGTTCTTC.

This clone was recorded once. V is TRBV27 and J is TRBJ2-7; 7 bases match TRBD2. This CDR3 is built from 13 residues. Germline CDR1 MNHEY, CDR2 SMNVEV (reference sequence). V was pared by 8 bases and J by 2 bases, with 6 bases of the junction left unmatched. The chain's CDR3 is CASARTRTYEQYF. CDR3 DNA: TGTGCCAGCGCAAGGACTAGAACCTACGAGCAGTACTTC.

V is TRBV11-2 and J is TRBJ2-5; 15 bases map to TRBD2. Trimming removed 5 bases from V and 2 bases from J; junction bases left unmatched: 3. Germline V CDR1 and CDR2: SGHAT, FQNNGV. The CDR3 has 16 residues. CDR3 in amino acids: CASSPGLAGGQETQYF. The CDR3 region has the DNA TGTGCCAGCAGCCCGGGACTAGCGGGAGGACAAGAGACCCAGTACTTC. The full variable domain, rest sourced from reference TRBV11-2 and TRBJ2-5, is EAGVAQSPRYKIIEKRQSVAFWCNPISGHATLYWYQQILGQGPKLLIQFQNNGVVDDSQLPKDRFSAERLKGVDSTLKIQPAKLEDSAVYLCASSPGLAGGQETQYFGPGTRLLVL.

This sequence joins TRBV6-1 and TRBJ2-2; possible D gene TRBD1, 5 bases. The V end was cut by 3 bases, the J end by 3 bases, with 8 bases between. Germline V CDR1 and CDR2: MNHNS, SASEGT. The CDR3 loop spans 14 amino acids. The CDR3 DNA is TGTGCCAGCAGTGAGACAGTTTACACCGGGGAGCTGTTTTTT. Protein: CASSETVYTGELFF.

The rearrangement uses TRBV11-2 and TRBJ2-1; D possibly corresponds to TRBD2 (5 bases). CDR1 SGHAT and CDR2 FQNNGV come from the germline V gene. This CDR3 has 12 amino acids. V was pared by 5 bases and J by 14 bases, with 16 bases between. The CDR3 bases are TGTGCCAGCAGCCCAGACTGGCGGGTGGAGTTCTTC. As protein: CASSPDWRVEFF.

J is TRBJ2-1 and V is TRBV27; D unclear. The CDR3 covers 14 residues. V was shortened by 3 bases and J by 9 bases, with 15 bases between the two germline ends. From germline, CDR1 is MNHEY and CDR2 SMNVEV (reference sequence). The CDR3 coding sequence is TGTGCCAGCAGTTTTTCAGACAAAGAATCTGAGCAGTTCTTC. This translates into CASSFSDKESEQFF.

This chain joins TRBV5-1 and TRBJ2-1, with D possibly being TRBD1 (5 bases). CDR1 is SGHRS, CDR2 YFSETQ, per germline. This CDR3 is built from 16 residues. Trimming shortened V by 0 bases and J by 2 bases, and 12 bases separated the two germline ends. This CDR3 reads CASSLGARDPYNEQFF. The CDR3 DNA follows: TGCGCCAGCAGCTTGGGGGCCAGGGATCCCTACAATGAGCAGTTCTTC.

As for this clone: The same CDR3 can be traced to other DNA sequences in this sample. The V call is TRBV9, the J call TRBJ2-1; D call uncertain. This CDR3 comprises 14 residues. Germline-derived CDR1 and CDR2 are SGDLS and YYNGEE. Trimming cost V 4 bases and J 0 bases, with 8 bases left between them. The CDR3 protein is CASSSRSSYNEQFF. As DNA, the CDR3 is TGTGCCAGCAGCAGTAGGAGCTCCTACAATGAGCAGTTCTTC.

The chain joins TRBV5-1 to TRBJ2-7, with TRBD1 as a possible D gene (6 bases). Trimming stripped 0 bases from V and 6 bases from J, with 13 bases between. Germline CDR1 and CDR2: SGHRS and YFSETQ. This CDR3 spans 14 amino acids. CDR3: CASSLDGTTGEQYF. CDR3 coding DNA: TGCGCCAGCAGCTTGGACGGGACAACAGGCGAGCAGTACTTC.

This chain connects TRBV29-1 to TRBJ2-2; 9 bases align to TRBD2. The CDR3 loop spans 13 amino acids. CDR1 is SQVTM and CDR2 is ANQGSEA in the germline V gene. V shed 7 bases and J 6 bases; nucleotides not matched to a gene: 6. The CDR3 nucleotides are TGCAGCGCGAGGGTAGCGGGAGCCGGGGAGCTGTTTTTT. The encoded protein is CSARVAGAGELFF.

J is TRBJ1-3 and V is TRBV30, with no clear D. CDR3 length equals 14 residues. The germline V gene has CDR1 GTSNPN and CDR2 SVGIG (reference sequence). V lost 2 bases and J 0 bases, leaving 8 bases between the germline ends. As DNA, the CDR3 is TGTGCCTGGAGTAACGGTCGCTCTGGAAACACCATATATTTT. Encoded protein: CAWSNGRSGNTIYF.

The genes are TRBV25-1 and TRBJ2-7; 7 bases fit TRBD2. Trimming took 7 bases from V and 2 from J; bases not matched to a gene: 2. The CDR3 covers 12 residues. Germline V CDR1 and CDR2: MGHDK, SYGVNS. CDR3 in DNA: TGTGCCAGCACCGCGGGGGCCTACGAGCAGTACTTC. The encoded protein is CASTAGAYEQYF.

This rearrangement joins TRBV29-1 to TRBJ2-5; no reliable D call. The CDR3 is 12 amino acids. V was pared by 3 bases and J by 1 base, with 6 bases between. Germline V CDR1 and CDR2: SQVTM, ANQGSEA. The CDR3 coding sequence is TGCAGCGTTGAGGTACTCCAAGAGACCCAGTACTTC. Translating it yields CSVEVLQETQYF. The whole variable domain, filled in from reference TRBV29-1 and TRBJ2-5, reads SAVISQKPSRDICQRGTSLTIQCQVDSQVTMMFWYRQQPGQSLTLIATANQGSEATYESGFVIDKFPISRPNLTFSTLTVSNMSPEDSSIYLCSVEVLQETQYFGPGTRLLVL.

The chain carries TRBV30 and TRBJ2-5; possibly TRBD2 for D (6 bases). The J call could be wrong; TRBJ2-7 is a better fit for the DNA end. CDR1 is GTSNPN and CDR2 is SVGIG in the germline V gene (reference sequence). This CDR3 spans 15 amino acids. The CDR3 DNA reads TGTGCCTGGAGTCTTGGGACTGGAAGCTCCTACGAGCAGTACTTC. Its translation: CAWSLGTGSSYEQYF.

V and J are TRBV7-9 and TRBJ2-1; 10 bases map to TRBD2. Germline V CDR1 and CDR2: SEHNR, FQNEAQ (reference sequence). J was trimmed by 5 bases and V by 5 bases; bases with no gene match: 12. CDR3 length equals 17 residues. CDR3 in DNA: TGTGCCAGCAGCAAAAATAGCGGGAGGAGCGTGGACAATGAGCAGTTCTTC. Translating it yields CASSKNSGRSVDNEQFF.

The chain links TRBV10-3 to TRBJ1-2; TRBD1 might be the D (6 bases). This CDR3 is built from 15 residues. CDR1 is ENHRY and CDR2 is SYGVKD in the germline V gene. Trimming stripped 3 bases from V and 4 bases from J, with 15 bases between. CDR3 amino acids: CAISDRQEPLYGYTF. The CDR3, as DNA: TGTGCCATCAGTGATCGACAGGAGCCTCTCTATGGCTACACCTTC.

The chain uses TRBV18 and TRBJ1-5, with 11 bases matching TRBD1. With 3 bases clipped from V and 6 bases from J, the junction kept 1 base outside the gene matches. Germline CDR1 reads KGHSH; CDR2 reads LQKENI. The length of the CDR3 is 14 residues. CDR3 DNA sequence: TGTGCCAGCTCACCTGGACAGGGGGCTCAGCCCCAGCATTTT. Protein product: CASSPGQGAQPQHF.

This chain connects TRBV5-4 to TRBJ2-7; 7 nucleotides agree with TRBD2. V shed 0 bases and J 9 bases; nucleotides not matched to a gene: 3. The CDR3 loop spans 12 amino acids. Germline V gene lookup returns CDR1 SGHNT and CDR2 YYREEE (reference sequence). As DNA, the CDR3 is TGTGCCAGCAGCTTGGGGAGCGGGGTGCAGTACTTC. It translates to CASSLGSGVQYF.

This clone was recorded a few times. V gene TRBV6-1 combines with J gene TRBJ1-1, with D hard to call. The CDR3 totals 13 residues. Germline V CDR1 and CDR2: MNHNS, SASEGT. Trimming removed 8 bases at V and 1 base at J, with 11 bases between. The CDR3 DNA is TGTGCCAGCTCAACCTCGCGGAACACTGAAGCTTTCTTT. Translating it yields CASSTSRNTEAFF.

The chain combines TRBV10-3 with TRBJ1-6; possible D gene TRBD1, 5 bases. V lost 3 bases, J lost 7 bases, and 7 bases lay in between. Germline assignment: CDR1 ENHRY and CDR2 SYGVKD. The CDR3 runs 13 residues. The CDR3 DNA sequence: TGTGCCATCAGTGAAGGGGTAAATTCACCCCTCCACTTT. Encoded protein: CAISEGVNSPLHF.

V is TRBV7-8 and J is TRBJ1-1; no clear D gene. This CDR3 comprises 14 residues. Trimming removed 1 base at V and 0 bases at J, with 6 bases between. Germline V gene sequence: CDR1 SGHVS, CDR2 FQNEAQ. This chain's CDR3 is CASSLGLLNTEAFF. The CDR3 DNA sequence: TGTGCCAGCAGCTTAGGACTCCTGAACACTGAAGCTTTCTTT. Using reference TRBV7-8 and TRBJ1-1 for the parts outside the CDR3, the full variable domain is GAGVSQSPRYKVAKRGQDVALRCDPISGHVSLFWYQQALGQGPEFLTYFQNEAQLDKSGLPSDRFFAERPEGSVSTLKIQRTQQEDSAVYLCASSLGLLNTEAFFGQGTRLTVV.